This TCR beta chain was identified in a study of CD8 T cells in Susac syndrome. Overall study results and limits: The TCR sequencing and HLA analysis in the study involved a relatively small number of individuals, as the study acknowledged.

Note on this clonotype: Its antigen is not known.

After extraction with the RNeasy kit, about 0.5 to 1 ug of the RNA was reverse transcribed using random hexamers. TCRdb reanalysed the immunoSEQ multiplex PCR reads using MiXCR and keeps one entry per CDR3 protein. The table has about 60,000 distinct CDR3 sequences, 85% to 95% seen once. This sequence was found in a human donor in good health. The sample was CD8+ T cells from PBMCs.

The CDR3 bases are TGTGCCACCAGTAGGCAGGGCCCCTACAATGAGCAGTTCTTC. Translation gives CATSRQGPYNEQFF. The chain has TRBV15 and TRBJ2-1; the D gene is possibly TRBD1 (5 bases). The germline V and J ends were trimmed by 6 bases and 2 bases, with 11 bases remaining between them. Germline V gene sequence: CDR1 LNHNV, CDR2 YYDKDF (reference sequence). CDR3 length: 14 residues. Based on the CDR3 plus reference TRBV15 and TRBJ2-1, the full variable domain is DAMVIQNPRYQVTQFGKPVTLSCSQTLNHNVMYWYQQKSSQAPKLLFHYYDKDFNNEADTPDNFQSRRPNTSFCFLDIRSPGLGDTAMYLCATSRQGPYNEQFFGPGTRLTVL.